This T cell receptor beta chain derives from a study of blood T cells in healthy people across ages. The CDR3 consists of 16 residues. V lost 3 bases to trimming and J lost 3 bases; unmatched junction nucleotides: 7. Germline V gives CDR1 KGHDR, CDR2 SFDVKD. A second about 6 to 12 cycle PCR used barcoded and J-beta primers. All cDNA molecules were each tagged by a template-switch adaptor with 12 random nucleotides. Every individual sample yielded 2.5 million or more paired-end reads (each containing CDR3). TCRdb reprocessed the 5' RACE reads via MiXCR and lists one record per CDR3 protein. The sample lists some 1.8 million distinct CDR3 sequences; roughly 43% were seen once. General study findings and limits: Versus aged donors, long-lived donors had higher diversity and more naive CD4+ cells.

This clonotype turned up a few times. The antigen remains undetermined. Every sample yielded at least 6 million isolated PBMCs. This receptor was taken from a human donor in good health. The rearrangement joins TRBV24-1 to TRBJ2-3; TRBD1 aligns across 8 bases. Sequencing was performed on blood. CDR3: CATSDPPGQGTDTQYF. The CDR3 coding sequence is TGTGCCACCAGTGATCCACCAGGACAGGGAACAGATACGCAGTATTTT.